Listed below are T cell receptor beta chains from one sample, sequenced in a study of blood T cells in healthy people across ages. From the 5' RACE reads, TCRdb called clonotypes with MiXCR, one entry per CDR3 protein. This sample yields 600,000 to 1,000,000 distinct CDR3 sequences, of which 55% to 75% are seen a single time; roughly 22% belongs to the top ten. Sequencing was carried out using blood. These receptors all stem from a man aged 25-45 years in good health. CDR3s include the opening cysteine and the closing phenylalanine or tryptophan. D genes are given only for firm matches. Clone size is not always given. Where it is, it says once, few, many or a class for expanded clones.

size	J	D	V	CDR3	DNA
-	TRBJ1-4	TRBD1	TRBV5-1	CASTGQGDEKLFF	TGCGCCAGCACAGGACAGGGTGACGAAAAACTGTTTTTT
-	TRBJ2-6	-	TRBV13	CASSRDPGGANVLTF	TGTGCCAGCAGCCGGGATCCGGGAGGGGCCAACGTCCTGACTTTC
few	TRBJ2-1	TRBD2	TRBV20-1	CSALGGGVNEQFF	TGCAGTGCCTTGGGGGGGGGTGTGAATGAGCAGTTCTTC
-	TRBJ1-2	TRBD1	TRBV6-5	CASTPSTGAYGYTF	TGTGCCAGCACCCCTTCGACAGGGGCCTATGGCTACACCTTC
-	TRBJ2-7	TRBD2	TRBV7-2	CASTLSGRSEQYF	TGTGCCAGCACCCTTAGCGGGAGAAGCGAGCAGTACTTC
once	TRBJ2-6	TRBD2	TRBV12-5	CASAIITKGGDRGANVLTF	TGTGCTAGTGCCATAATAACGAAGGGAGGGGACCGTGGGGCCAACGTCCTGACTTTC
-	TRBJ2-7	TRBD1	TRBV20-1	CSARDGTGVSEQYF	TGCAGTGCTAGAGACGGGACAGGAGTCTCCGAGCAGTACTTC
-	TRBJ2-5	TRBD2	TRBV12-3/TRBV12-4	CASIPRLAGMGETQYF	TGTGCCAGCATTCCCCGTCTAGCGGGGATGGGAGAGACCCAGTACTTC
few	TRBJ2-6	-	TRBV6-2/TRBV6-3	CASGTPSGANVLTF	TGTGCCAGCGGGACTCCCTCTGGGGCCAACGTCCTGACTTTC
many	TRBJ1-6	-	TRBV4-2	CASSQDLLTLHF	TGTGCCAGCAGCCAAGATTTGCTCACCCTCCACTTT
-	TRBJ2-7	TRBD1	TRBV6-1	CASSPGTGVLGTYEQYF	TGTGCCAGCAGCCCCGGGACAGGGGTCTTAGGGACCTACGAGCAGTACTTC
-	TRBJ2-5	-	TRBV7-2	CASSFQQGLETQYF	TGTGCCAGCAGCTTTCAACAGGGTTTGGAGACCCAGTACTTC
-	TRBJ1-2	TRBD1	TRBV20-1	CSARLWDRGGGYTF	TGCAGTGCTAGACTCTGGGACAGGGGCGGTGGCTACACCTTC